These 13 T cell receptor beta chains came from one sample sequenced in a study of metastatic and nonmetastatic thyroid tumors. Prior to thyroid surgery, none of the patients had received any treatment. TCRdb re-called the PCR reads with MiXCR. This sample carries 45,000 or so clones, 4% of them seen once, and the ten largest clones take over 8%. The sample taken for sequencing was blood. The receptors were gathered from a female donor with papillary thyroid cancer or a benign thyroid nodule (not recorded which). Some clones in this sample may be carry-over from other donors' samples.

This chain links TRBV20-1 with TRBJ2-5; 8 nucleotides align to TRBD1. The tail of the sequence fits TRBJ2-7 better, so the J call may be wrong. CDR3 length: 14 residues. Germline assignment: CDR1 DFQATT and CDR2 SNEGSKA (reference sequence). CDR3 sequence reads: CSAIAGRGQGEQYF. The DNA for the CDR3 is TGCAGTGCTATAGCCGGCAGGGGGCAGGGCGAGCAGTACTTC.

This clone has more than one count but fewer than ten. CDR3 DNA: TGTGCCAGCAGTCCCTTGGGTGTGGGAGGGCACGAGCAGTACTTC. It yields the protein CASSPLGVGGHEQYF. V is TRBV12-3 or TRBV12-4 and J is TRBJ2-7, with TRBD2 matching over 7 bases. This CDR3 region has 15 residues. Trimming took 5 bases from V and 5 from J; bases not matched to a gene: 12.

This clone came up a few times. One end of the junction varies from germline; a read error may be responsible. The V and J genes are TRBV24-1 and TRBJ2-1; D remains ambiguous. The germline V gene has CDR1 KGHDR and CDR2 SFDVKD. The CDR3 loop spans 15 amino acids. The CDR3 nucleotides read TGTGCCACCGGTGATTCGGGCGTGGGTTACAATGAGCAGTTCTTC. This codes for CATGDSGVGYNEQFF.

The chain links TRBV9 to TRBJ1-3, with 7 bases aligning to TRBD1. The CDR3 is 15 amino acids. Germline V gene sequence: CDR1 SGDLS, CDR2 YYNGEE. V dropped 0 bases and J dropped 3; count of bases not matched to a gene: 3. The CDR3, as DNA: TGTGCCAGCAGCGTAGTGGCAGGGGGTGGAAACACCATATATTTT. It codes for CASSVVAGGGNTIYF. Full variable domain (outside the CDR3, taken from reference TRBV9 and TRBJ1-3): DSGVTQTPKHLITATGQRVTLRCSPRSGDLSVYWYQQSLDQGLQFLIQYYNGEERAKGNILERFSAQQFPDLHSELNLSSLELGDSALYFCASSVVAGGGNTIYFGEGSWLTVV.

Ten or more counts support this clone. V is TRBV19 and J is TRBJ1-1, with 8 bases that match TRBD1. CDR3 size: 13 residues. Trimming removed 5 bases from V and 4 bases from J; junction bases left unmatched: 3. Germline-derived CDR1 and CDR2 are LNHDA and SQIVND (reference sequence). The CDR3: CASSVQGGTEAFF. The DNA of the CDR3 is TGTGCCAGTAGTGTACAGGGGGGCACTGAAGCTTTCTTT.

The CDR3 reads CASSLGGGGRSQHF. CDR3 DNA: TGTGCCAGCAGTTTGGGGGGCGGCGGAAGGTCCCAGCATTTT. This chain connects TRBV12-3 or TRBV12-4 to TRBJ1-5; D is possibly TRBD1 (6 bases). The CDR3 sequence is 14 residues long. V shed 3 bases and J shed 11 bases, with 17 bases lying between them.

Many counts were recorded for this clone. The CDR3, as DNA: TGTGCCAGCAGTGGCCGGGACACCCAAGAGACCCAGTACTTC. The encoded protein is CASSGRDTQETQYF. V usage is TRBV6-1 and J usage is TRBJ2-5; D may be TRBD1 (6 bases). V was trimmed by 4 bases and J by 1 base, leaving 10 bases between them. The CDR3 covers 14 residues. Germline CDR1 is MNHNS and CDR2 is SASEGT.

The sample holds a few counts of this clone. V gene TRBV12-3 or TRBV12-4 combines with J gene TRBJ1-5; TRBD1 might be the D (5 bases). The CDR3 is 12 residues long. Trimming pared 6 bases from V and 5 bases from J, leaving 8 bases between. CDR3 DNA: TGTGCCAGCAGCCCGGGGGATCAGCCCCAGCATTTT. Translation: CASSPGDQPQHF.

This clone was seen at least ten times. The chain is built from TRBV10-3 and TRBJ2-1, with D possibly TRBD1 on 6 matching bases. This CDR3 is 14 amino acids long. The germline CDR1 and CDR2 sequences are ENHRY and SYGVKD. The V gene lost 2 bases and the J gene lost 7 bases, with 12 bases spanning the gap. CDR3 region: CAISEPTGSNEQFF. The DNA for the CDR3 is TGTGCCATCAGTGAGCCGACAGGTTCTAATGAGCAGTTCTTC.

This clone turned up a few times. The rearrangement uses TRBV7-8 and TRBJ2-7; tentative D call: TRBD1 (6 bases). V was cut by 1 base and J by 4 bases, with 17 bases left in between. Germline assignment: CDR1 SGHVS and CDR2 FQNEAQ. This CDR3 has 16 residues. The DNA for the CDR3 is TGTGCCAGCAGCTTAGATTTTAGGGACATCCCTTACGAGCAGTACTTC. Translating gives CASSLDFRDIPYEQYF.

There are many counts of this clone. CDR3 bases: TGCAGTGTCAGGCCACTAGCCAAAAACATTCAGTACTTC. Its protein is CSVRPLAKNIQYF. The chain carries TRBV20-1 and TRBJ2-4; D is ambiguous. Trimming took off 7 bases at V and 0 bases at J, with 10 bases between the two ends. Germline CDR1 reads DFQATT; CDR2 reads SNEGSKA (reference sequence). The length of the CDR3 is 13 residues.

V gene TRBV7-3 combines with J gene TRBJ2-1; perhaps TRBD2 as D (5 bases). CDR3 length: 16 amino acids. Trimming took off 4 bases at V and 0 bases at J, with 13 bases between the two ends. The germline CDR1 and CDR2 sequences are SGHTA and FQGTGA. Written as DNA, the CDR3 is TGTGCCAGCAGCTCCCGCGGACTGGGCTCCTACAATGAGCAGTTCTTC. Its protein is CASSSRGLGSYNEQFF. Full variable domain (outside the CDR3, taken from reference TRBV7-3 and TRBJ2-1): GAGVSQTPSNKVTEKGKYVELRCDPISGHTALYWYRQSLGQGPEFLIYFQGTGAADDSGLPNDRFFAVRPEGSVSTLKIQRTERGDSAVYLCASSSRGLGSYNEQFFGPGTRLTVL.

This clone has a count of ten or more. V usage is TRBV7-6 and J usage is TRBJ2-7; D unclear. The CDR3 is made up of 15 amino acids. Germline V gives CDR1 SGHVS, CDR2 FNYEAQ. V shed 5 bases and J shed 0 bases, with 14 bases lying between them. The CDR3 protein is CASSPYRASSYEQYF. The CDR3 nucleotides read TGTGCCAGCAGCCCTTATCGTGCCAGCTCCTACGAGCAGTACTTC.